This T cell receptor beta chain was observed in a study of T cell responses to AZD1222 COVID-19 vaccine. Method: immunoSEQ multiplex PCR; TCRdb's copy keeps in-frame clones and lacks some. There are about 70,000 clones in the sample; nearly 90% occur only once, and approximately 1.2% lies in the top ten. The study, taken as a whole, reports: Increases in Spike-specific TCR breadth and depth were seen after two AZD1222 doses. Clonal diversity was possibly underestimated, and white British individuals and females predominated among donors. Researchers report vaccine-associated CD4 TCRs spanning spike, with dominance at 160-218 and 743-854. Baseline serostatus was positive in only six AZD1222 recipients.

With respect to this clone: Its antigen is still unknown.

This receptor was identified in an adult who received the AZD1222 COVID-19 vaccine. The sequenced sample was peripheral blood, obtained 28 days after the second AZD1222 dose.

In DNA form, the CDR3 reads TGTGCCAGCAGACTCGACCTAGCGGGAGTTCGGTTCTTC. This gives the protein CASRLDLAGVRFF. The chain recombines TRBV12-3 or TRBV12-4 with TRBJ2-1; 10 positions match TRBD2. V lost 6 bases and J lost 15; bases outside the gene matches: 11. The CDR3 has 13 amino acids.